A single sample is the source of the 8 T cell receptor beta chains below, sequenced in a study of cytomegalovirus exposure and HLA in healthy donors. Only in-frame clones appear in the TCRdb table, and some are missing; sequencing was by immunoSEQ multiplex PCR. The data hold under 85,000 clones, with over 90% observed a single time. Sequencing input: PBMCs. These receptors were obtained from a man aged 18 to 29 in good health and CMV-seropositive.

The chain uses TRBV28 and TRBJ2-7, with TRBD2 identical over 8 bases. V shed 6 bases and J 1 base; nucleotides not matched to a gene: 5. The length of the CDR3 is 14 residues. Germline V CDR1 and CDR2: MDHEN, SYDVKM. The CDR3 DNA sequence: TGTGCCAGCAGCATACTAGCGGAATCCTACGAGCAGTACTTC. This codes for CASSILAESYEQYF. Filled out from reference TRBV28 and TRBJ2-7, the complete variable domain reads DVKVTQSSRYLVKRTGEKVFLECVQDMDHENMFWYRQDPGLGLRLIYFSYDVKMKEKGDIPEGYSVSREKKERFSLILESASTNQTSMYLCASSILAESYEQYFGPGTRLTVT.

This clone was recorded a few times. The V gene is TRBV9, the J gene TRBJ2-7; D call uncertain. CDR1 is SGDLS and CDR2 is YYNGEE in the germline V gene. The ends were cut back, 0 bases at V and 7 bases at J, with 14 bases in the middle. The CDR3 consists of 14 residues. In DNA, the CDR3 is TGTGCCAGCAGCGTAGAGGTAGGCCTCGGGGAGCAGTACTTC. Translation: CASSVEVGLGEQYF.

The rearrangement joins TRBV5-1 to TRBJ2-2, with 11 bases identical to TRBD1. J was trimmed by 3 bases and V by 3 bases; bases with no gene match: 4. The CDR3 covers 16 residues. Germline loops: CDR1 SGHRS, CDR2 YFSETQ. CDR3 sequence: CASSSGQGAHTGELFF. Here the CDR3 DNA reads TGCGCCAGCAGCTCCGGACAGGGGGCCCACACCGGGGAGCTGTTTTTT.

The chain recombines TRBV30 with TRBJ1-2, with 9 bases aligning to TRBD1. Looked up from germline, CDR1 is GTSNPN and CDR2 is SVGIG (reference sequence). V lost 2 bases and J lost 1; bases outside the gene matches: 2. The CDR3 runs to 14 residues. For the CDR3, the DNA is TGTGCCTGGAGTCAGGACAGGGGTAACTATGGCTACACCTTC. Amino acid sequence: CAWSQDRGNYGYTF.

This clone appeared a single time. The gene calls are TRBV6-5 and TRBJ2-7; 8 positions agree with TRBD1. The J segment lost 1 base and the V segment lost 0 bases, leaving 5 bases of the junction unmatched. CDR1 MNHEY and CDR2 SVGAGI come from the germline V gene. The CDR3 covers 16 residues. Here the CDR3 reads CASSYSRQGASYEQYF. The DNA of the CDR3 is TGTGCCAGCAGTTACTCTCGGCAGGGGGCGTCCTACGAGCAGTACTTC.

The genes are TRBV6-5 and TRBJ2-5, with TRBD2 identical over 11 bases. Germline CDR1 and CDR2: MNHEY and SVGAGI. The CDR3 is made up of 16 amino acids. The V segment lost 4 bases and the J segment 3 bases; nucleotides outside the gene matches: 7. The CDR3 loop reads CASSSGIAGGEETQYF. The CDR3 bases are TGTGCCAGCAGTTCCGGGATAGCGGGAGGGGAAGAGACCCAGTACTTC.

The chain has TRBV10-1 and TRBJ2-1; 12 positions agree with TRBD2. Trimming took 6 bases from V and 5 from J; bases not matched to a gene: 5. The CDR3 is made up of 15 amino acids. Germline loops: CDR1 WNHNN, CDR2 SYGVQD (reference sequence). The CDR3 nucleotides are TGCGCCAGCAGGACCCGACTAGCGGGAGACAATGAGCAGTTCTTC. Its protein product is CASRTRLAGDNEQFF.

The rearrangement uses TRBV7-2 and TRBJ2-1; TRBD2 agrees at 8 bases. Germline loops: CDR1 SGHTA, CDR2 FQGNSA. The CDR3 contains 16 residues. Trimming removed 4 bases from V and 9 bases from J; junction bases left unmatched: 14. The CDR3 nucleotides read TGTGCCAGCAGCTCCCTCCGCGCGGGAGGTGCCGGTGAGCAGTTCTTC. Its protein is CASSSLRAGGAGEQFF.